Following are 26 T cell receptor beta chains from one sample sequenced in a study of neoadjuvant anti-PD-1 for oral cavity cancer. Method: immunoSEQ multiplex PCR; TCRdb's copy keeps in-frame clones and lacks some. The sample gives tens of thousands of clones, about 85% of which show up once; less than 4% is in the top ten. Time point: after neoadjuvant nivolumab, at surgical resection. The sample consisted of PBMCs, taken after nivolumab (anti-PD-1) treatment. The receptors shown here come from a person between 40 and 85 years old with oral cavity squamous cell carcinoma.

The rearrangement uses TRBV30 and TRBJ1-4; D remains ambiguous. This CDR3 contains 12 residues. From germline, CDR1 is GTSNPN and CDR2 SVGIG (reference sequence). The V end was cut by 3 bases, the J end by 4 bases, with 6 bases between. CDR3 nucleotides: TGTGCCTGGAGCGCCTATAATGAAAAACTGTTTTTT. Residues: CAWSAYNEKLFF.

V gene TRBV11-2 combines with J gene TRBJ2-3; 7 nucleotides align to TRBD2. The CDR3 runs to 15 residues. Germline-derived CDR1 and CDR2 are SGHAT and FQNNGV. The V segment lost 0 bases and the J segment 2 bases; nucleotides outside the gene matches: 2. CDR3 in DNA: TGTGCCAGCAGCTTAGATAGCGGGTCCACAGATACGCAGTATTTT. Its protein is CASSLDSGSTDTQYF.

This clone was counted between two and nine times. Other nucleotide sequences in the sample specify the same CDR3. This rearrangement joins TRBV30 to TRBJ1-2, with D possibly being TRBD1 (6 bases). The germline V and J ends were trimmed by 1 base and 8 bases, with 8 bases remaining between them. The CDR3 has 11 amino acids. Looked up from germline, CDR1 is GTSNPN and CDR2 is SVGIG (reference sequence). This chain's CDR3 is CAWSEGVGYTF. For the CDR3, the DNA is TGTGCCTGGAGTGAGGGGGTCGGCTACACCTTC.

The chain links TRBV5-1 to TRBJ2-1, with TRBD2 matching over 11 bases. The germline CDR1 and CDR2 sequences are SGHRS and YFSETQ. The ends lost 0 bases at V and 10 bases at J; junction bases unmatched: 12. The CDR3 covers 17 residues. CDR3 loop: CASSLVRLAGLPAEQFF. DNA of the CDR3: TGCGCCAGCAGCTTGGTTCGACTAGCGGGGTTACCCGCGGAGCAGTTCTTC.

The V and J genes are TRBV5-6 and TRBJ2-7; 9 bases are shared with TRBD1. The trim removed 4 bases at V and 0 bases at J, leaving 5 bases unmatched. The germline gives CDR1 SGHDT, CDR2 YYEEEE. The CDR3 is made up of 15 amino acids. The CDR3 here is CASSTWDRASYEQYF. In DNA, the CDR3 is TGTGCCAGCAGCACCTGGGACAGGGCCTCCTACGAGCAGTACTTC.

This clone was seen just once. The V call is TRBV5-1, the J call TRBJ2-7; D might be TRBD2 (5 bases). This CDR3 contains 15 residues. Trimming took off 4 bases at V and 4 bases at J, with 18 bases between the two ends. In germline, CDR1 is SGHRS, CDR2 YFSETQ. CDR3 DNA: TGCGCCAGCAGCCCCATAATGGGAGACCGATACGAGCAGTACTTC. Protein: CASSPIMGDRYEQYF. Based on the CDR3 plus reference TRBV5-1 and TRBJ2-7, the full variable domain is KAGVTQTPRYLIKTRGQQVTLSCSPISGHRSVSWYQQTPGQGLQFLFEYFSETQRNKGNFPGRFSGRQFSNSRSEMNVSTLELGDSALYLCASSPIMGDRYEQYFGPGTRLTVT.

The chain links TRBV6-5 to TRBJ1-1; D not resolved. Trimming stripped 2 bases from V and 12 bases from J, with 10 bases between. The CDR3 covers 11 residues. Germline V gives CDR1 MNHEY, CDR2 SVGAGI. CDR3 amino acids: CASSYPPETFF. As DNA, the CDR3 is TGTGCCAGCAGTTACCCCCCGGAGACTTTCTTT.

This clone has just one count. The chain's CDR3 is CASTACGGNNYEQYF. CDR3 in DNA: TGTGCCAGCACGGCCTGCGGGGGGAACAACTACGAGCAGTACTTC. The chain is built from TRBV28 and TRBJ2-7; 8 nucleotides match TRBD2. This CDR3 is built from 15 residues. The germline V gene encodes CDR1 MDHEN and CDR2 SYDVKM. V dropped 7 bases and J dropped 3; count of bases not matched to a gene: 11.

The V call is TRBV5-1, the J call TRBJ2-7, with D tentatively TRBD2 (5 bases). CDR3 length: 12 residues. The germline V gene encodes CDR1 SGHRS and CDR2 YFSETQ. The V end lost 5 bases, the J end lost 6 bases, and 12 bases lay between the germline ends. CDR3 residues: CASRVDRGEQYF. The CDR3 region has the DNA TGCGCCAGCAGAGTGGACCGGGGCGAGCAGTACTTC.

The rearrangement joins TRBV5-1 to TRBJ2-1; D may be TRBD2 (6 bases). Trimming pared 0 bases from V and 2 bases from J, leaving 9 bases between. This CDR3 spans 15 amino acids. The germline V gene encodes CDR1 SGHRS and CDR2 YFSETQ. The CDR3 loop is CASSLGGETYNEQFF. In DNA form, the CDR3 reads TGCGCCAGCAGCTTGGGCGGGGAAACCTACAATGAGCAGTTCTTC.

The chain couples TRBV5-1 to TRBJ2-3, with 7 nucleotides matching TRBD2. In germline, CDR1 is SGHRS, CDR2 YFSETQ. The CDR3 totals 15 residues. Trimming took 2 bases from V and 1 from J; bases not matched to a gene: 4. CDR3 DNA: TGCGCCAGCAGCTTTACTAGCGACCGCACAGATACGCAGTATTTT. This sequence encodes CASSFTSDRTDTQYF.

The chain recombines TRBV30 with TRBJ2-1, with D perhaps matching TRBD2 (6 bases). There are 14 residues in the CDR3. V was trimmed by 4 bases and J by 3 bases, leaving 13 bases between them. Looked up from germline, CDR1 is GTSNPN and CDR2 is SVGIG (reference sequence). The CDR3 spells CAWIGRDHYNEQFF. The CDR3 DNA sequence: TGTGCCTGGATTGGGCGGGACCACTACAATGAGCAGTTCTTC.

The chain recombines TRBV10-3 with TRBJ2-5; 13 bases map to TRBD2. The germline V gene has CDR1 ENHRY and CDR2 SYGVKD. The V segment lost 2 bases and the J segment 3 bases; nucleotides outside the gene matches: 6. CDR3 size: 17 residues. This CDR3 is CAISEPRTSGRKETQYF. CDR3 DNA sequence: TGTGCCATCAGTGAGCCTCGGACTAGCGGGAGAAAAGAGACCCAGTACTTC.

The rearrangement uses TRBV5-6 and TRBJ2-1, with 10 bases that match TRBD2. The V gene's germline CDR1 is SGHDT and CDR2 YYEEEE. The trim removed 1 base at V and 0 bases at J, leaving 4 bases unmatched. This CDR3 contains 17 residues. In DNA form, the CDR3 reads TGTGCCAGCAGCTTGTTAGCGGGAGGTTTCTCCTACAATGAGCAGTTCTTC. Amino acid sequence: CASSLLAGGFSYNEQFF.

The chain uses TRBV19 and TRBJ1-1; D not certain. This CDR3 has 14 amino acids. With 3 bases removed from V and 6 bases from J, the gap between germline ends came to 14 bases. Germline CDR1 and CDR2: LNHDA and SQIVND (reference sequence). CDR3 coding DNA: TGTGCCAGTAGTATTCAGTGGGCCACATCTGAAGCTTTCTTT. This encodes CASSIQWATSEAFF.

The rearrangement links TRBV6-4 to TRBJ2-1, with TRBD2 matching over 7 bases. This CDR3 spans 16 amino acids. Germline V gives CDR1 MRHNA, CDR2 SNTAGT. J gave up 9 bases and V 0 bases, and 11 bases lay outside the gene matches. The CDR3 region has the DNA TGTGCCAGCAGTGACTCTAACGCGGGAGTCAATGGTGAGCAGTTCTTC. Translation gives CASSDSNAGVNGEQFF.

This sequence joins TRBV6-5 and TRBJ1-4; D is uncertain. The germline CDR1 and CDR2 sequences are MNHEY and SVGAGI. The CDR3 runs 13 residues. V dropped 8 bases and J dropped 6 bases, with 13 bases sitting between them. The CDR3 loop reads CASGDPRHEKLFF. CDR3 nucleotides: TGTGCCAGCGGTGACCCCCGGCATGAAAAACTGTTTTTT.

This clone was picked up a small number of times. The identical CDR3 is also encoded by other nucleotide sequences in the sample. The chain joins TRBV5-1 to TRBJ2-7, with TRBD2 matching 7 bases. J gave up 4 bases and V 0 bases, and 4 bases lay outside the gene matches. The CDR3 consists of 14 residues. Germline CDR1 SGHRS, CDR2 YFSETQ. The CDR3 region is CASSLGQGGYEQYF. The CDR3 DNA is TGCGCCAGCAGCTTGGGGCAGGGAGGGTACGAGCAGTACTTC.

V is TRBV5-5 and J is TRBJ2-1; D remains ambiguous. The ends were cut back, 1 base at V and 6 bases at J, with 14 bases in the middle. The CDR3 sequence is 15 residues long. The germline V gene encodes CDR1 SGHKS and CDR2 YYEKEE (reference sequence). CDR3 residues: CASSLLPVQGNEQFF. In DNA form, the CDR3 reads TGTGCCAGCAGCTTGCTCCCAGTACAAGGCAATGAGCAGTTCTTC. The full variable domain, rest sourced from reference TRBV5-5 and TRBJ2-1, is DAGVTQSPTHLIKTRGQQVTLRCSPISGHKSVSWYQQVLGQGPQFIFQYYEKEERGRGNFPDRFSARQFPNYSSELNVNALLLGDSALYLCASSLLPVQGNEQFFGPGTRLTVL.

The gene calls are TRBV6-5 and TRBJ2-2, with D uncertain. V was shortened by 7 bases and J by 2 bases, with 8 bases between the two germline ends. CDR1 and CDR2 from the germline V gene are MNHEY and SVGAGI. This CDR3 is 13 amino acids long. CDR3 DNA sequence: TGTGCCAGCAAGTACTATAACACCGGGGAGCTGTTTTTT. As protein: CASKYYNTGELFF.

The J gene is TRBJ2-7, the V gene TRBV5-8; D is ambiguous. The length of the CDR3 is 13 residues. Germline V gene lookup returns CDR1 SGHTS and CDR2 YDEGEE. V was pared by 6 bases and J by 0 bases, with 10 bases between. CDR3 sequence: CASTAGRSYEQYF. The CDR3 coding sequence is TGTGCCAGCACCGCCGGGCGCTCCTACGAGCAGTACTTC.

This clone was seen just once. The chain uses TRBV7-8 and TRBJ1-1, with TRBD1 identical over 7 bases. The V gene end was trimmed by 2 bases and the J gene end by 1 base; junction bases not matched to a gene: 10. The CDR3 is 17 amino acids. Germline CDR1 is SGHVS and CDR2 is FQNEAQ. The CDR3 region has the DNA TGTGCCAGCAGCTTAAGTACTAGGGGGCGGTGGAACACTGAAGCTTTCTTT. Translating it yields CASSLSTRGRWNTEAFF.

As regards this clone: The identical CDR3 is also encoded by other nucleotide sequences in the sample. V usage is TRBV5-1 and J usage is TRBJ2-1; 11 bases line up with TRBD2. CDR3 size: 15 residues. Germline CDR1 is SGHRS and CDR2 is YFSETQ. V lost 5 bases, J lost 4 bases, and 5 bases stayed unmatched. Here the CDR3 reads CASSLAGGEYNEQFF. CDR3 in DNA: TGCGCCAGCAGTTTAGCGGGAGGGGAGTACAATGAGCAGTTCTTC.

The CDR3 here is CSVETGVSISGNTIYF. As DNA, the CDR3 is TGCAGCGTTGAAACAGGGGTCTCAATCTCTGGAAACACCATATATTTT. The rearrangement links TRBV29-1 to TRBJ1-3; TRBD1 aligns across 7 bases. The CDR3 totals 16 residues. The ends lost 2 bases at V and 0 bases at J; junction bases unmatched: 7. Germline CDR1 and CDR2: SQVTM and ANQGSEA.

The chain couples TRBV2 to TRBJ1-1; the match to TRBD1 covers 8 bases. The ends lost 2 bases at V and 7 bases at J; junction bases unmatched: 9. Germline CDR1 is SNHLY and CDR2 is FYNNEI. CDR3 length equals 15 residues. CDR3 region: CASSERRTGRVEAFF. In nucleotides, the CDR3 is TGTGCCAGCAGTGAACGGAGGACAGGGAGAGTTGAAGCTTTCTTT.

This CDR3 is CASWTSGYEQYF. DNA of the CDR3: TGCGCCTCCTGGACTAGCGGCTACGAGCAGTACTTC. This chain links TRBV10-2 with TRBJ2-7; 10 bases map to TRBD2. Losses at the gene ends were 11 bases for V and 3 bases for J; bases not matched to a gene: 4. The CDR3 contains 12 residues. The germline V gene encodes CDR1 WSHSY and CDR2 SAAADI.